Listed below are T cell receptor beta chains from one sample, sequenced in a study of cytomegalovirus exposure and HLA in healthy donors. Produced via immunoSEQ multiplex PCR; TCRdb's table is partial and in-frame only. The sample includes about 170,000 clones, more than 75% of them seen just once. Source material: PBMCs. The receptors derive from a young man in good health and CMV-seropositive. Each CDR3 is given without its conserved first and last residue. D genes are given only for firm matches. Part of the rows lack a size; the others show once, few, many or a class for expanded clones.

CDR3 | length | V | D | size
ATGVGYEQY | 9 | TRBV25-1 | . | .
ASSLFDRGETQY | 12 | TRBV5-4 | TRBD1 | .
ASSLGQQETQY | 11 | TRBV5-6 | . | few
ASSRTSGSPGELF | 13 | TRBV5-1 | TRBD2 | .
ATSRDPSVGHTDTQY | 15 | TRBV15 | . | .
ASSESGTSAQETQY | 14 | TRBV25-1 | TRBD2 | .
ASSLNGLEETQY | 12 | TRBV5-1 | . | .
AANTRTGEGYT | 11 | TRBV6-1 | . | .
ASSQSEGPRGYGYT | 14 | TRBV14 | . | .
ASSLAFQSNQPQH | 13 | TRBV7-8 | . | .
ASSLGSGRAGYNEQF | 15 | TRBV7-8 | TRBD2 | .
ASSVRGGNTEAF | 12 | TRBV9 | . | few
ASSPLSRAGKTTQY | 14 | TRBV9 | TRBD2 | .
ASRSSYGTQY | 10 | TRBV7-9 | . | .
SSSFLRTLGEDGYT | 14 | TRBV7-9 | . | .
ASSLAAGFYGYT | 12 | TRBV5-6 | . | .
ASSLSGRVTEAF | 12 | TRBV7-8 | . | .
ASSLGNRGSDTQY | 13 | TRBV5-1 | TRBD1 | .
ASSYREGNTEAF | 12 | TRBV6-5 | . | .
SVIYFGPPGYMNTEAF | 16 | TRBV29-1 | . | .
ASSKTPGARGNTIY | 14 | TRBV7-9 | . | .
ASRDTGLNRDEQF | 13 | TRBV6-1 | . | .
ASSLAAGPSTDTQY | 14 | TRBV5-4 | . | once
ASSYRGRNYGYT | 12 | TRBV6-5 | TRBD1 | .
ASSQDRLAGVEAQY | 14 | TRBV4-1 | TRBD2 | .
ASSASLAWDEQF | 12 | TRBV19 | . | .
ASGLGDSGANVLT | 13 | TRBV12-5 | . | .
ASSQDWVAGGQHTQY | 15 | TRBV4-1 | TRBD2 | .
ASTVREGETQY | 11 | TRBV5-1 | TRBD2 | .
ASMGRARSNQPQH | 13 | TRBV6-1 | . | .
ASGDFVLGEEETQY | 14 | TRBV6-6 | . | .
SVDSQGAGTEAF | 12 | TRBV29-1 | TRBD1 | .
ASSELGLAGQETQY | 14 | TRBV6-1 | TRBD2 | .
ASSSTSSSGANVLT | 14 | TRBV19 | . | .
ASRPGQNNEQF | 11 | TRBV5-1 | . | .
ASSLAGGTDTQY | 12 | TRBV5-1 | . | .
ASSPSTIRRSLEA | 13 | TRBV18 | . | .
ASSRLRGSTDTQY | 13 | TRBV14 | . | .